A single sample is the source of the 32 T cell receptor beta chains below, sequenced in a study of blood T cell repertoires in COVID-19. Repertoires were generated with immunoSEQ multiplex PCR, while TCRdb's copy carries only in-frame clones and drops some. The repertoire consists of 40,000 or so clones, with roughly 89% occurring once and the leading ten covering approximately 21%. Material for sequencing was peripheral blood. Receptors were obtained from a man over 45 with active COVID-19.

Only one count was recorded for this clone. The J gene is TRBJ2-7, the V gene TRBV7-2; tentative D call: TRBD2 (6 bases). This CDR3 comprises 15 residues. V shed 4 bases and J shed 4 bases, with 17 bases lying between them. Germline CDR1 SGHTA, CDR2 FQGNSA. CDR3 loop: CASSSARSGGYEQYF. The CDR3 coding sequence is TGTGCCAGCAGCTCCGCCCGTTCCGGGGGATACGAGCAGTACTTC.

This sequence joins TRBV3-1 (or the pseudogene TRBV3-2) and TRBJ1-5; perhaps TRBD1 as D (6 bases). Per germline, CDR1 LGHDT and CDR2 YNNKEL (reference sequence). This CDR3 is 14 amino acids long. V lost 6 bases to trimming and J lost 7 bases, with 16 bases between them. CDR3 loop: CASRLQGFGQPQHF. CDR3 in DNA: TGTGCCAGCAGACTCCAGGGGTTCGGGCAGCCCCAGCATTTT.

This clone was observed once. The chain recombines TRBV23-1 with TRBJ1-5; 9 nucleotides align to TRBD1. TRBV23-1 is annotated as an ORF whose role is uncertain. V was clipped by 7 bases and J by 2 bases; unmatched bases: 6. The CDR3 consists of 15 residues. The CDR3 loop is CASIWDRVGNQPQHF. Here the CDR3 DNA reads TGCGCCAGCATCTGGGACAGGGTTGGCAATCAGCCCCAGCATTTT.

V usage is TRBV24-1 and J usage is TRBJ2-1, with 8 bases that match TRBD1. Trimming removed 5 bases from V and 5 bases from J; junction bases left unmatched: 10. This CDR3 has 16 residues. Looked up from germline, CDR1 is KGHDR and CDR2 is SFDVKD. The CDR3 nucleotides are TGTGCCACCAGTGGCCCTCGCCGGGACAGGCACAATGAGCAGTTCTTC. Residues: CATSGPRRDRHNEQFF.

This clone has a handful of counts. The rearrangement joins TRBV5-5 to TRBJ1-5; possibly TRBD1 for D (5 bases). The CDR3 length is 13 residues. Trimming stripped 4 bases from V and 6 bases from J, with 11 bases between. The V gene's germline CDR1 is SGHKS and CDR2 YYEKEE (reference sequence). CDR3 DNA: TGTGCCAGCAGCGGGGCAGCCAGTCAGCCCCAGCATTTT. This codes for CASSGAASQPQHF.

The CDR3: CASSQDGTNHGYTF. The CDR3 region has the DNA TGCGCCAGCAGCCAAGATGGGACAAACCATGGCTACACCTTC. J is TRBJ1-2 and V is TRBV4-3, with a possible D match to TRBD1 (6 bases). This CDR3 region has 14 residues. The germline CDR1 and CDR2 sequences are LGHNA and YSLEER. V lost 0 bases to trimming and J lost 6 bases, with 11 bases between them.

This clone appeared a single time. The V and J genes are TRBV10-3 and TRBJ2-7; 10 positions agree with TRBD1. There are 14 residues in the CDR3. Trimming took 8 bases from V and 3 from J; bases not matched to a gene: 7. Germline V CDR1 and CDR2: ENHRY, SYGVKD. The CDR3 is CAIRPGTGVYEQYF. The CDR3 region has the DNA TGTGCCATCCGTCCGGGGACAGGGGTCTACGAGCAGTACTTC.

V is TRBV7-2 and J is TRBJ2-7; the match to TRBD1 covers 11 bases. The V segment lost 5 bases and the J segment 7 bases; nucleotides outside the gene matches: 10. Germline CDR1 SGHTA, CDR2 FQGNSA. There are 15 residues in the CDR3. The CDR3 DNA reads TGTGCCAGCAGCCCAGGAAGGACAGGGGGCCGTGAGCAGTACTTC. Amino acids: CASSPGRTGGREQYF.

V usage is TRBV27 and J usage is TRBJ2-1; tentative D call: TRBD2 (6 bases). The CDR3 has 16 amino acids. From germline, CDR1 is MNHEY and CDR2 SMNVEV (reference sequence). V was cut by 8 bases and J by 4 bases, with 21 bases left in between. CDR3: CASFPFPAGGYNEQFF. Written as DNA, the CDR3 is TGTGCCAGCTTTCCCTTCCCAGCTGGAGGGTACAATGAGCAGTTCTTC.

The CDR3 is CASSEQGQGNQPQHF. CDR3 nucleotide sequence: TGTGCCAGCAGTGAACAGGGTCAGGGCAATCAGCCCCAGCATTTT. The gene calls are TRBV6-1 and TRBJ1-5; D is possibly TRBD1 (5 bases). This CDR3 spans 15 amino acids. The V gene's germline CDR1 is MNHNS and CDR2 SASEGT. Trimming stripped 2 bases from V and 2 bases from J, with 10 bases between.

This clone was recorded once. This chain uses TRBV4-1 with TRBJ2-3; possible D gene TRBD1, 6 bases. V was trimmed by 4 bases and J by 2 bases, leaving 13 bases between them. Germline V gene data show CDR1 as MGHRA and CDR2 as YSYEKL. This CDR3 is 15 amino acids long. The CDR3, as DNA: TGCGCCAGCAGCCTATGGGACACCGACACAGATACGCAGTATTTT. Translated, it gives CASSLWDTDTDTQYF.

The J gene is TRBJ2-7, the V gene TRBV14; D is perhaps TRBD2 (5 bases). The CDR3 is made up of 14 amino acids. V lost 1 base and J 4 bases, leaving 11 bases between the germline ends. The germline V gene has CDR1 SGHDN and CDR2 FVKESK. The CDR3 nucleotides are TGTGCCAGCAGCCAAGTAGGACTTACTTACGAGCAGTACTTC. Amino acid sequence: CASSQVGLTYEQYF.

The chain couples TRBV5-1 to TRBJ2-3; 11 nucleotides align to TRBD2. With V trimmed by 4 bases and J by 4 bases, 5 bases remained unmatched. Germline CDR1 reads SGHRS; CDR2 reads YFSETQ. The CDR3 runs to 15 residues. CDR3 amino acids: CASSTGTSGSDTQYF. The CDR3 DNA is TGCGCCAGCAGCACCGGGACTAGCGGATCAGATACGCAGTATTTT.

The chain has TRBV3-1 (or the pseudogene TRBV3-2) and TRBJ2-7; no definite D call. This CDR3 comprises 13 residues. Germline-derived CDR1 and CDR2 are LGHDT and YNNKEL (reference sequence). With 7 bases removed from V and 1 base from J, the gap between germline ends came to 11 bases. CDR3 residues: CASTGDQSYEQYF. As DNA, the CDR3 is TGTGCCAGCACTGGAGACCAGTCCTACGAGCAGTACTTC.

This chain connects TRBV7-9 to TRBJ1-1, with D hard to call. The germline CDR1 and CDR2 sequences are SEHNR and FQNEAQ (reference sequence). This CDR3 has 17 residues. Trimming stripped 5 bases from V and 6 bases from J, with 25 bases between. The DNA for the CDR3 is TGTGCCAGCAGCCATTTTCCAACCGTAGGCAGGATCCCTGAAGCTTTCTTT. Protein sequence: CASSHFPTVGRIPEAFF.

The chain employs TRBV11-2 and TRBJ2-7; 11 bases are a match to TRBD2. The CDR3 totals 17 residues. CDR1 is SGHAT, CDR2 FQNNGV, per germline. V lost 0 bases and J lost 5; bases outside the gene matches: 9. The CDR3 DNA sequence: TGTGCCAGCAGCTTAGATAGTACTAGCGGGAGCCTCGACGAGCAGTACTTC. Translating gives CASSLDSTSGSLDEQYF.

Turning to this clone: Compared with germline, one end of the junction differs, possibly owing to a read error. This chain joins TRBV3-1 (or the pseudogene TRBV3-2) and TRBJ2-2; 8 nucleotides line up with TRBD2. Germline V CDR1 and CDR2: LGHDT, YNNKEL (reference sequence). This CDR3 is 13 amino acids long. CDR3 loop: CARAGEGHRGAVF. CDR3 nucleotides: TGTGCCAGAGCGGGAGAGGGGCACCGGGGAGCTGTTTTT.

As regards this clone: Other DNA sequences in this specimen translate into the identical CDR3. V is TRBV30 and J is TRBJ1-5; TRBD1 matches at 8 bases. Germline values: CDR1 GTSNPN, CDR2 SVGIG (reference sequence). This CDR3 comprises 13 residues. Trimming took 0 bases from V and 7 from J; bases not matched to a gene: 2. The CDR3 sequence is CAWSVTGDQPQHF. The CDR3 DNA reads TGTGCCTGGAGTGTGACAGGGGACCAGCCCCAGCATTTT.

This clone occurred a few times. This chain's CDR3 is CASSLAGAGYEQYF. The DNA of the CDR3 is TGCGCCAGCAGCCTAGCGGGAGCCGGCTACGAGCAGTACTTC. V gene TRBV5-1 combines with J gene TRBJ2-7; 10 bases fit TRBD2. The CDR3 is 14 amino acids. The germline V gene encodes CDR1 SGHRS and CDR2 YFSETQ. J was trimmed by 3 bases and V by 4 bases; bases with no gene match: 4.

This rearrangement joins TRBV5-4 to TRBJ2-1, with 10 bases identical to TRBD2. Germline CDR1 and CDR2: SGHNT and YYREEE (reference sequence). The CDR3 consists of 17 residues. J gave up 2 bases and V 0 bases, and 5 bases lay outside the gene matches. The CDR3 DNA follows: TGTGCCAGCAGCTTGGCCCCAGCGGGAGGGACCTACAATGAGCAGTTCTTC. It is translated as CASSLAPAGGTYNEQFF.

The chain combines TRBV9 with TRBJ2-7; the match to TRBD2 covers 10 bases. Germline V CDR1 and CDR2: SGDLS, YYNGEE. The V gene end was trimmed by 0 bases and the J gene end by 2 bases; junction bases not matched to a gene: 8. The CDR3 length is 17 residues. CDR3 nucleotides: TGTGCCAGCAGCGTAGAGGCTAGCGGGAGCGTACCCTACGAGCAGTACTTC. It translates to CASSVEASGSVPYEQYF.

CDR3 coding DNA: TGTGCCAGCAGGCAGGGAACCTACGAGCAGTACTTC. It codes for CASRQGTYEQYF. V and J are TRBV6-6 and TRBJ2-7; D perhaps matches TRBD1 (5 bases). V lost 6 bases and J 2 bases, leaving 8 bases between the germline ends. CDR1 is MNHNY and CDR2 is SVGAGI in the germline V gene (reference sequence). CDR3 length: 12 amino acids.

This rearrangement joins TRBV3-1 (or the pseudogene TRBV3-2) to TRBJ2-5; 8 bases are a match to TRBD1. CDR3 size: 14 residues. V lost 0 bases to trimming and J lost 5 bases; unmatched junction nucleotides: 2. CDR1 and CDR2 from the germline V gene are LGHDT and YNNKEL (reference sequence). CDR3 DNA sequence: TGTGCCAGCAGCCAAGACCCAGGGGGCGAGACCCAGTACTTC. Protein: CASSQDPGGETQYF.

The gene calls are TRBV27 and TRBJ2-1; perhaps TRBD2 as D (5 bases). The CDR3 has 17 amino acids. V lost 3 bases and J lost 5, with 20 bases in between. Germline V gene lookup returns CDR1 MNHEY and CDR2 SMNVEV (reference sequence). The CDR3 DNA reads as TGTGCCAGCAGTTTCATCGGTGGGATAAGCGGCGACAATGAGCAGTTCTTC. Translating it yields CASSFIGGISGDNEQFF.

The chain recombines TRBV30 with TRBJ2-2; a weak D match, TRBD2 (6 bases). The length of the CDR3 is 15 residues. V shed 3 bases and J shed 0 bases, with 11 bases lying between them. Germline V lookup: CDR1 GTSNPN, CDR2 SVGIG (reference sequence). CDR3 nucleotide sequence: TGTGCCTGGAGCCGGGGGAGGCCGAACACCGGGGAGCTGTTTTTT. Its translation is CAWSRGRPNTGELFF.

This sequence joins TRBV7-2 and TRBJ2-1; TRBD2 aligns across 10 bases. There are 19 residues in the CDR3. In germline, CDR1 is SGHTA, CDR2 FQGNSA. V lost 5 bases and J lost 1; bases outside the gene matches: 14. CDR3 residues: CASSPKVLAGLLSYNEQFF. CDR3 in DNA: TGTGCCAGCAGCCCTAAGGTACTAGCGGGACTTTTATCCTACAATGAGCAGTTCTTC.

V and J are TRBV5-6 and TRBJ2-7; 7 bases align to TRBD1. This CDR3 comprises 12 residues. The ends lost 4 bases at V and 3 bases at J; junction bases unmatched: 1. From germline, CDR1 is SGHDT and CDR2 YYEEEE. This CDR3 is CASSPGGYEQYF. CDR3 nucleotides: TGTGCCAGCAGCCCAGGGGGCTACGAGCAGTACTTC.

The chain joins TRBV10-1 to TRBJ2-1; 13 bases agree with TRBD2. The CDR3 has 15 residues. CDR1 WNHNN and CDR2 SYGVQD come from the germline V gene (reference sequence). Trimming at V came to 6 bases and at J to 5 bases, leaving 4 bases not matched to a gene. DNA for the CDR3: TGCGCCAGCAGCCCGGGACTAGCGGGAAACAATGAGCAGTTCTTC. It is translated as CASSPGLAGNNEQFF.

CDR3 nucleotides: TGTGCCAGCAGTTTCGGCGGCTCCTACGAGCAGTACTTC. Amino acid sequence: CASSFGGSYEQYF. This chain joins TRBV27 and TRBJ2-7; D is unresolved. The germline gives CDR1 MNHEY, CDR2 SMNVEV (reference sequence). Trimming removed 3 bases at V and 0 bases at J, with 6 bases between. The CDR3 runs to 13 residues.

This sequence joins TRBV7-7 and TRBJ2-2; 15 bases match TRBD2. The germline V gene has CDR1 SSHAT and CDR2 FNYEAQ (reference sequence). The CDR3 totals 17 residues. V lost 5 bases, J lost 3 bases, and 4 bases stayed unmatched. The CDR3 sequence: CASSPGLAGGHTGELFF. In DNA form, the CDR3 reads TGTGCCAGCAGCCCGGGACTAGCGGGAGGCCACACCGGGGAGCTGTTTTTT.

The chain joins TRBV6-6 to TRBJ2-3, with a tentative D call TRBD2 (7 bases). CDR1 and CDR2 (germline): MNHNY, SVGAGI (reference sequence). With 8 bases removed from V and 4 bases from J, the gap between germline ends came to 19 bases. The CDR3 is 15 residues long. DNA for the CDR3: TGTGCCAGCCGTGAGGGGGGGCGCCCCGCAGATACGCAGTATTTT. As protein: CASREGGRPADTQYF.

The chain is built from TRBV12-5 and TRBJ2-1; 7 nucleotides align to TRBD2. Looked up from germline, CDR1 is LGHNT and CDR2 is FRNRAP. The CDR3 runs to 15 residues. V shed 5 bases, J shed 4 bases, and the junction held 8 bases outside the gene matches. The CDR3 DNA is TGTGCTAGTGGTCCCCTGGGAGGGACTTACAATGAGCAGTTCTTC. It is translated as CASGPLGGTYNEQFF.